Listed below are T cell receptor beta chains from one sample, sequenced in a study of cytomegalovirus exposure and HLA in healthy donors. The assay was immunoSEQ multiplex PCR, and TCRdb's table has in-frame clones only and misses some. The data contain about 130,000 clones, about 80% of them singletons. The sample taken for sequencing was PBMCs. All receptors derive from a man between 25 and 39 years old in good health and CMV-seronegative. Each CDR3 is given with its conserved first and last residue.

J gene	V gene	CDR3 protein
TRBJ1-1	TRBV29-1	CSVVDRDTEAFF
TRBJ1-2	TRBV7-2	CASSSHRETYGYTF
TRBJ2-2	TRBV29-1	CSVTGQFNTGELFF
TRBJ2-5	TRBV18	CASSPGFKETQYF
TRBJ1-4	TRBV11-2	CASSPGQGRKLFF
TRBJ2-1	TRBV29-1	CSAGGQGAWNEQFF
TRBJ2-3	TRBV6-5	CASSYSAGGPDTQYF
TRBJ2-5	TRBV5-1	CASSEMTSGETQYF
TRBJ1-1	TRBV7-8	CASSQDRAARLFF
TRBJ2-3	TRBV9	CASSAGNLADTQYF
TRBJ1-1	TRBV19	CASSISRQGLTEAFF
TRBJ2-7	TRBV6-5	CASSYSLSGSGYEQYF
TRBJ2-1	TRBV11-2	CASSLRLAGDRYNEQFF
TRBJ1-5	TRBV5-4	CASSLEGANQPQHF
TRBJ1-5	TRBV15	CATSSAVLRGGGNQPQHF
TRBJ2-7	TRBV6-5	CASSPSTGEAYEQYF
TRBJ2-7	TRBV11-2	CASSARLSYEQYF
TRBJ2-5	TRBV13	CASSQASGRETQYF
TRBJ1-1	TRBV28	CASSLIYSEAFF
TRBJ2-3	TRBV28	CAAIAGGRLADTQYF
TRBJ1-5	TRBV5-4	CASSLWGSNQPQHF
TRBJ2-5	TRBV18	CASSRVGGQETQYF
TRBJ2-7	TRBV13	CASSFFLYEQYF
TRBJ1-5	TRBV9	CASSVGSGIESNQPQHF
TRBJ2-7	TRBV6-6	CASRRLLPPSYEQYF
TRBJ2-2	TRBV5-1	CASSLAGQPNTGELFF
TRBJ1-6	TRBV4-2	CASSQDPGQGNSPLHF
TRBJ1-1	TRBV5-1	CASSTRQGQNTEAFF
TRBJ2-1	TRBV19	CASSVFGGSYNEQFF
TRBJ2-2	TRBV6-1	CASSETGAGELFF
TRBJ2-1	TRBV9	CASSVEIASEQFF
TRBJ2-1	TRBV19	CASSIRQGEQFF
TRBJ2-1	TRBV5-1	CASSLGLGVYNEQFF
TRBJ2-2	TRBV5-1	CASSLVGHKAGELFF
TRBJ2-7	TRBV6-1	CASSEYQGGEQYF
TRBJ2-7	TRBV19	CASSIAVGFDEQYF
TRBJ2-6	TRBV6-6	CASGGGANVLTF
TRBJ1-5	TRBV6-1	CASSGGGNQPQHF
TRBJ2-7	TRBV18	CASSPGLAKTYEQYF
TRBJ1-2	TRBV6-5	CASSPGGGYGYTF
TRBJ2-7	TRBV5-1	CASSSTSTLAGYYEQYF
TRBJ2-1	TRBV5-4	CASSRRTSGEQFF
TRBJ2-7	TRBV18	CASSPYPGTSGTEQYF
TRBJ2-1	TRBV6-1	CASHWDISDYNEQFF
TRBJ2-5	TRBV7-9	CASSRRTGGQETQYF
TRBJ1-4	TRBV30	CAWRGQGVEKLFF
TRBJ2-1	TRBV7-2	CASSFRGGNEQFF
TRBJ2-1	TRBV5-1	CASSSLAGGNEQFF
TRBJ2-5	TRBV7-6	CASSLGAQGYQETQYF
TRBJ2-1	TRBV19	CASSLTGWYNEQFF
TRBJ1-5	TRBV4-1	CASSQGQGGYQPQHF
TRBJ2-1	TRBV28	CASSPASGTSYNEQFF
TRBJ2-7	TRBV5-4	CASSLELAESSYEQYF
TRBJ2-1	TRBV7-6	CASSFGGTPNEQFF
TRBJ2-5	TRBV11-3	CASSFTAGARQETQYF
TRBJ2-7	TRBV18	CASSPSTREQYF
TRBJ2-7	TRBV9	CASSLGSGRAYEQYF
TRBJ2-3	TRBV6-5	CASSPPGRGQDTQYF
TRBJ2-3	TRBV11-2	CASSRRVVGTDTQYF